This TCR beta chain comes out of a study of read filtering for tumor transcriptome and immune sequencing. Details on this clonotype: This clone may be a read error of a much larger clone one base away. The DNA is left out, because the CDR3 cannot be placed on it with certainty; the CDR3 is given as TCRdb lists it.

The library was built from about 400 ng RNA with molecular barcoded adaptors for alpha/delta and beta/gamma chains. TCRdb re-called the reads with MiXCR, one entry per CDR3 protein. The repertoire consists of about 27,000 distinct CDR3 sequences, with approximately 15% occurring once and the leading ten covering around two fifths. Input material: a population of CD138-negative cells sorted from bone marrow. The receptor was isolated from a donor over 35 with multiple myeloma.

CDR3 region: CAWASGNTMYF. The chain uses TRBV30 and TRBJ1-3. Germline values: CDR1 GTSNPN, CDR2 SVGIG (reference sequence). The CDR3 region is 11 residues in length, termini included.